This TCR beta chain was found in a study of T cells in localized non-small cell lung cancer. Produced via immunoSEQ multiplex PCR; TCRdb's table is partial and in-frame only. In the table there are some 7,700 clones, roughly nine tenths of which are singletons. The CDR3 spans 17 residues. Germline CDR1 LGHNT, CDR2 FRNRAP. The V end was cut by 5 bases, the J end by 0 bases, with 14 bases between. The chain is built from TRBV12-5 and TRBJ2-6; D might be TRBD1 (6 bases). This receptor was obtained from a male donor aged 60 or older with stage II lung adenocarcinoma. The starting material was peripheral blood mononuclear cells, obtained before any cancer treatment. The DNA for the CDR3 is TGTGCTAGTGGTCAGGGGCTAATGAGCTCTGGGGCCAACGTCCTGACTTTC. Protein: CASGQGLMSSGANVLTF.